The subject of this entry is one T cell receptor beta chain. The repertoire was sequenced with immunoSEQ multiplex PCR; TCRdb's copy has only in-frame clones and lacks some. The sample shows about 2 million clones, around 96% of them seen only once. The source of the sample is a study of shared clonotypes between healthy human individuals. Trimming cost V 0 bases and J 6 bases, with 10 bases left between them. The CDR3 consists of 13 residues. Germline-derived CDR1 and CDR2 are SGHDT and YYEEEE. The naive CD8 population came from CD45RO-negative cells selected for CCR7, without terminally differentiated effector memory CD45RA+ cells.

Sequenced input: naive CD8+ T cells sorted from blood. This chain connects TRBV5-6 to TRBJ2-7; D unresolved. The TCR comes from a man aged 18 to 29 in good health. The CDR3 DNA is TGTGCCAGCAGCTTGGGGGCAGGTGTCGAGCAGTACTTC. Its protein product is CASSLGAGVEQYF.